This is a list of T cell receptor beta chains from one sample in a study of Tregs in tolerant kidney transplant recipients. Data came from immunoSEQ multiplex PCR; TCRdb stores just in-frame clones and leaves some out. The sample shows around 66,000 clones, 70% to 90% of them seen only once. Specimen: Tregs from blood, collected before the transplant. The receptors come from a human donor who received a combined kidney and bone marrow transplant. Both conserved end residues are part of each CDR3. The order of the fields is D gene, V gene, clone size, J gene, CDR3 protein, CDR3 DNA. The D gene is left open where the match is weak. The listing skips clone size in some rows; elsewhere it reads once, few, many or a size class.

d_call: NA; v_call: TRBV9; clone_size: NA; j_call: TRBJ2-7; cdr3_aa: CASSGGPRDEQYF; cdr3_nt: TGTGCCAGCAGCGGGGGTCCACGGGACGAGCAGTACTTC
d_call: NA; v_call: TRBV29-1; clone_size: NA; j_call: TRBJ1-2; cdr3_aa: CSVAAGQDGYTF; cdr3_nt: TGCAGCGTTGCGGCCGGACAAGATGGCTACACCTTC
d_call: TRBD1; v_call: TRBV5-1; clone_size: NA; j_call: TRBJ1-2; cdr3_aa: CASSLGAGGDGYTF; cdr3_nt: TGCGCCAGCAGCTTGGGGGCAGGGGGCGACGGCTACACCTTC
d_call: TRBD2; v_call: TRBV9; clone_size: few; j_call: TRBJ2-2; cdr3_aa: CASSVLAGVNTGELFF; cdr3_nt: TGTGCCAGCAGCGTCCTAGCGGGAGTGAACACCGGGGAGCTGTTTTTT
d_call: TRBD1; v_call: TRBV28; clone_size: NA; j_call: TRBJ1-4; cdr3_aa: CASSRGTAATNEKLFF; cdr3_nt: TGTGCCAGCAGTCGCGGGACAGCTGCAACTAATGAAAAACTGTTTTTT
d_call: NA; v_call: TRBV7-9; clone_size: NA; j_call: TRBJ2-7; cdr3_aa: CASSLVRTGSSYEQYF; cdr3_nt: TGTGCCAGCAGCTTAGTAAGAACGGGAAGCTCCTACGAGCAGTACTTC
d_call: NA; v_call: TRBV7-2; clone_size: few; j_call: TRBJ2-6; cdr3_aa: CASSLGTGANVLTF; cdr3_nt: TGTGCCAGCAGCTTAGGGACAGGGGCCAACGTCCTGACTTTC
d_call: TRBD2; v_call: TRBV5-1; clone_size: NA; j_call: TRBJ2-2; cdr3_aa: CASSLRLAGDYTGELFF; cdr3_nt: TGCGCCAGCAGCTTGCGACTAGCGGGGGATTACACCGGGGAGCTGTTTTTT
d_call: NA; v_call: TRBV6-6; clone_size: NA; j_call: TRBJ2-1; cdr3_aa: CASSSPGPSSYNEQFF; cdr3_nt: TGTGCCAGCAGTTCGCCGGGCCCTAGCTCCTACAATGAGCAGTTCTTC
d_call: NA; v_call: TRBV28; clone_size: NA; j_call: TRBJ1-1; cdr3_aa: CASSLGGHEAFF; cdr3_nt: TGTGCCAGCAGTTTAGGAGGCCACGAAGCTTTCTTT
d_call: NA; v_call: TRBV11-3; clone_size: NA; j_call: TRBJ2-7; cdr3_aa: CASSPSGGSFPHEQYF; cdr3_nt: TGTGCCAGCAGCCCATCAGGGGGGAGCTTTCCCCACGAGCAGTACTTC
d_call: NA; v_call: TRBV14; clone_size: NA; j_call: TRBJ2-7; cdr3_aa: CASSQGLAYEQYF; cdr3_nt: TGTGCCAGCAGCCAAGGTCTTGCCTACGAGCAGTACTTC
d_call: NA; v_call: TRBV5-1; clone_size: NA; j_call: TRBJ2-5; cdr3_aa: CASSLSYETQYF; cdr3_nt: TGCGCCAGCAGCTTGAGCTATGAGACCCAGTACTTC
d_call: NA; v_call: TRBV6-1; clone_size: NA; j_call: TRBJ2-3; cdr3_aa: CASRPDRPTDTQYF; cdr3_nt: TGTGCCAGCAGGCCCGACAGACCCACAGATACGCAGTATTTT
d_call: NA; v_call: TRBV28; clone_size: NA; j_call: TRBJ2-1; cdr3_aa: CASSFATTYNEQFF; cdr3_nt: TGTGCCAGCAGTTTTGCGACAACCTACAATGAGCAGTTCTTC
d_call: TRBD1; v_call: TRBV10-3; clone_size: NA; j_call: TRBJ2-7; cdr3_aa: CATTGGQGKSPYEQYF; cdr3_nt: TGTGCCACCACCGGCGGACAGGGCAAGAGTCCCTACGAGCAGTACTTC
d_call: NA; v_call: TRBV5-1; clone_size: NA; j_call: TRBJ2-7; cdr3_aa: CASSLGSGVYEQYF; cdr3_nt: TGCGCCAGCAGCTTGGGTTCTGGGGTCTACGAGCAGTACTTC
d_call: NA; v_call: TRBV15; clone_size: NA; j_call: TRBJ1-6; cdr3_aa: CATSRENRVSRVALHF; cdr3_nt: TGTGCCACCAGCAGAGAAAACAGGGTGTCGAGAGTGGCCCTCCACTTT
d_call: NA; v_call: TRBV6-1; clone_size: NA; j_call: TRBJ2-1; cdr3_aa: CASSAIPAGYNEQFF; cdr3_nt: TGTGCCAGCAGTGCCATCCCGGCAGGATACAATGAGCAGTTCTTC
d_call: NA; v_call: TRBV7-9; clone_size: NA; j_call: TRBJ2-3; cdr3_aa: CASRTAGIRTDTQYF; cdr3_nt: TGTGCCAGCAGGACCGCCGGAATACGGACAGATACGCAGTATTTT
d_call: NA; v_call: TRBV5-1; clone_size: NA; j_call: TRBJ2-1; cdr3_aa: CASSLGTRRNNEQFF; cdr3_nt: TGCGCCAGCAGCTTGGGGACACGGCGAAACAATGAGCAGTTCTTC
d_call: NA; v_call: TRBV11-2; clone_size: NA; j_call: TRBJ2-4; cdr3_aa: CASSSVKGAKNIQYF; cdr3_nt: TGTGCCAGCAGCTCCGTCAAGGGAGCCAAAAACATTCAGTACTTC
d_call: TRBD1; v_call: TRBV18; clone_size: NA; j_call: TRBJ1-6; cdr3_aa: CASSPTGDSPLHF; cdr3_nt: TGTGCCAGCTCACCAACAGGGGATTCACCCCTCCACTTT
d_call: NA; v_call: TRBV6-1; clone_size: few; j_call: TRBJ2-5; cdr3_aa: CASSEVWPNQETQYF; cdr3_nt: TGTGCCAGCAGTGAAGTATGGCCCAACCAAGAGACCCAGTACTTC
d_call: NA; v_call: TRBV10-2; clone_size: NA; j_call: TRBJ2-7; cdr3_aa: CAIRRGYEQYF; cdr3_nt: TGCGCCATCCGCAGAGGCTACGAGCAGTACTTC
d_call: TRBD1; v_call: TRBV19; clone_size: few; j_call: TRBJ1-5; cdr3_aa: CASSIQGERQHF; cdr3_nt: TGTGCCAGTAGTATACAGGGGGAGCGCCAGCATTTT
d_call: TRBD1; v_call: TRBV7-2; clone_size: NA; j_call: TRBJ1-2; cdr3_aa: CASSRDRGRQGYTF; cdr3_nt: TGTGCCAGCAGCCGGGACAGGGGGCGTCAGGGCTACACCTTC
d_call: TRBD2; v_call: TRBV5-1; clone_size: NA; j_call: TRBJ2-1; cdr3_aa: CASSPTSGGWNEQFF; cdr3_nt: TGCGCCAGCAGCCCGACTAGCGGGGGGTGGAATGAGCAGTTCTTC
d_call: NA; v_call: TRBV6-6; clone_size: NA; j_call: TRBJ2-7; cdr3_aa: CASSFLYEQYF; cdr3_nt: TGTGCCAGCAGTTTTCTCTACGAGCAGTACTTC
d_call: NA; v_call: TRBV28; clone_size: NA; j_call: TRBJ2-3; cdr3_aa: CASSLTTDTQYF; cdr3_nt: TGTGCCAGCAGTTTGACGACAGATACGCAGTATTTT
d_call: NA; v_call: TRBV7-2; clone_size: NA; j_call: TRBJ2-1; cdr3_aa: CASSLGHYNEQFF; cdr3_nt: TGTGCCAGCAGCTTGGGACACTACAATGAGCAGTTCTTC
d_call: TRBD1; v_call: TRBV7-2; clone_size: NA; j_call: TRBJ1-5; cdr3_aa: CASSSQGSNQPQHF; cdr3_nt: TGTGCCAGCAGCTCACAGGGGAGCAATCAGCCCCAGCATTTT
d_call: NA; v_call: TRBV7-7; clone_size: NA; j_call: TRBJ2-2; cdr3_aa: CASSHGSGELFF; cdr3_nt: TGTGCCAGCAGTCATGGATCCGGGGAGCTGTTTTTT
d_call: NA; v_call: TRBV7-9; clone_size: NA; j_call: TRBJ1-2; cdr3_aa: CASSFPGDLSDYGYTF; cdr3_nt: TGTGCCAGCAGCTTTCCAGGGGACCTCTCCGACTATGGCTACACCTTC
d_call: NA; v_call: TRBV5-1; clone_size: NA; j_call: TRBJ1-4; cdr3_aa: CASSPGRQKLFF; cdr3_nt: TGCGCCAGCAGCCCCGGGAGACAAAAACTGTTTTTT
d_call: NA; v_call: TRBV5-1; clone_size: NA; j_call: TRBJ2-1; cdr3_aa: CASRTDRGNEQFF; cdr3_nt: TGCGCCAGCAGAACGGACAGAGGCAATGAGCAGTTCTTC
d_call: NA; v_call: TRBV6-6; clone_size: NA; j_call: TRBJ2-7; cdr3_aa: CASSYSIRGPSYEQYF; cdr3_nt: TGTGCCAGCAGTTACTCGATCCGGGGCCCTTCCTACGAGCAGTACTTC